The rows below give T cell receptor beta chains drawn from one sample of a study of cytomegalovirus exposure and HLA in healthy donors. Only in-frame clones appear in the TCRdb table, and some are missing; sequencing was by immunoSEQ multiplex PCR. The sample consists of around 35,000 clones, around two thirds of them appearing once. The source material was PBMCs. These receptors originate from a man younger than 45 in good health and CMV-seronegative. CDR3s include the opening cysteine and the closing phenylalanine or tryptophan. The D gene is left open where the match is weak. Size is stated for part of the rows, as once, few or many counts, or as a class when the clone is expanded.

clone size: -
J gene: TRBJ2-5
V gene: TRBV20-1
D gene: -
CDR3 DNA: TGCAGCTGGAGTATACAAGAGACCCAGTACTTC
CDR3 protein: CSWSIQETQYF

clone size: -
J gene: TRBJ1-2
V gene: TRBV6-5
D gene: -
CDR3 DNA: TGTGCCAGCAGTTCAGGAGAGGGCTATGGCTACACCTTC
CDR3 protein: CASSSGEGYGYTF

clone size: -
J gene: TRBJ1-2
V gene: TRBV6-1
D gene: -
CDR3 DNA: TGTGCCAGCAGTAACAGGGATAACTATGGCTACACCTTC
CDR3 protein: CASSNRDNYGYTF

clone size: -
J gene: TRBJ2-2
V gene: TRBV7-9
D gene: TRBD2
CDR3 DNA: TGTGCCAGCAGCCTCGGGGAGGGTGACACCGGGGAGCTGTTTTTT
CDR3 protein: CASSLGEGDTGELFF

clone size: -
J gene: TRBJ2-7
V gene: TRBV7-9
D gene: -
CDR3 DNA: TGTTCCAGCAGCTCATACGGGACACCGAGCTCCTACGAGCAGTACTTC
CDR3 protein: CSSSSYGTPSSYEQYF

clone size: -
J gene: TRBJ2-7
V gene: TRBV5-4
D gene: TRBD2
CDR3 DNA: TGTGCCAGCAGCCTTACGTCACTAGCGGGGGACTCCTACGAGCAGTACTTC
CDR3 protein: CASSLTSLAGDSYEQYF

clone size: -
J gene: TRBJ2-3
V gene: TRBV19
D gene: -
CDR3 DNA: TGTGCCAGTAGCACTCGGTATAGTGGCACAGATACGCAGTATTTT
CDR3 protein: CASSTRYSGTDTQYF

clone size: once
J gene: TRBJ1-1
V gene: TRBV7-9
D gene: -
CDR3 DNA: TGTGCCAGCAGCCCGAGCGGGGTCGGCCCTGAAGCTTTCTTT
CDR3 protein: CASSPSGVGPEAFF

clone size: once
J gene: TRBJ1-1
V gene: TRBV2
D gene: TRBD1
CDR3 DNA: TGTGCCAGCAGAGAACAGGGGACGATGGCGGAAGCTTTCTTT
CDR3 protein: CASREQGTMAEAFF

clone size: -
J gene: TRBJ2-4
V gene: TRBV5-1
D gene: TRBD1
CDR3 DNA: TGCGCCAGCCGGAGGACAGGGGGGAACATTCAGTACTTC
CDR3 protein: CASRRTGGNIQYF

clone size: -
J gene: TRBJ2-5
V gene: TRBV6-5
D gene: TRBD1
CDR3 DNA: TGTGCCAGCAGTCGGACAGGGACGGAGACCCAGTACTTC
CDR3 protein: CASSRTGTETQYF

clone size: -
J gene: TRBJ2-4
V gene: TRBV9
D gene: TRBD2
CDR3 DNA: TGTGCCAGCGGGGGACTAGCGGGCTCAGGGGCCAAAAACATTCAGTACTTC
CDR3 protein: CASGGLAGSGAKNIQYF

clone size: few
J gene: TRBJ2-7
V gene: TRBV28
D gene: -
CDR3 DNA: TGTGCCAGCAGCCCCGGTATCTACGAGCAGTACTTC
CDR3 protein: CASSPGIYEQYF

clone size: once
J gene: TRBJ1-1
V gene: TRBV9
D gene: -
CDR3 DNA: TGTGCCAGCAGCGTCTCGCCAGAGGCTCCTGAAGCTTTCTTT
CDR3 protein: CASSVSPEAPEAFF

clone size: -
J gene: TRBJ2-6
V gene: TRBV6-1
D gene: -
CDR3 DNA: TGTGCCAGCAGTGATGACAGGCGCCCATTTTCGGGGGCCAACGTCCTGACTTTC
CDR3 protein: CASSDDRRPFSGANVLTF

clone size: -
J gene: TRBJ2-2
V gene: TRBV18
D gene: TRBD1
CDR3 DNA: TGTGCCAGCTCACCACTCTTGGGTGGGACAGGTTCCACCGGGGAGCTGTTTTTT
CDR3 protein: CASSPLLGGTGSTGELFF

clone size: few
J gene: TRBJ2-1
V gene: TRBV4-1
D gene: -
CDR3 DNA: TGCGCCAGCAGTCCTAACGGGGATGAGCAGTTCTTC
CDR3 protein: CASSPNGDEQFF

clone size: once
J gene: TRBJ1-1
V gene: TRBV11-2
D gene: -
CDR3 DNA: TGTGCCAGCAGCCCCGGACAGCAGAACACTGAAGCTTTCTTT
CDR3 protein: CASSPGQQNTEAFF

clone size: -
J gene: TRBJ2-1
V gene: TRBV27
D gene: TRBD2
CDR3 DNA: TGTGCCAGCAGGCGAACTAGCGGGGGGACAAATGAGCAGTTCTTC
CDR3 protein: CASRRTSGGTNEQFF

clone size: -
J gene: TRBJ1-2
V gene: TRBV7-9
D gene: -
CDR3 DNA: TGTGCCAGCAGCTTAGTGAGGGACTATGGCTACACCTTC
CDR3 protein: CASSLVRDYGYTF

clone size: -
J gene: TRBJ1-2
V gene: TRBV18
D gene: -
CDR3 DNA: TGTGCCAGCTCACCACCTCAGGGATATGGCTACACCTTC
CDR3 protein: CASSPPQGYGYTF

clone size: -
J gene: TRBJ1-2
V gene: TRBV27
D gene: -
CDR3 DNA: TGTGCCAGCAGTCCGTACAAAGAGGCCAACTATGGCTACCCCTTC
CDR3 protein: CASSPYKEANYGYPF

clone size: -
J gene: TRBJ1-2
V gene: TRBV5-1
D gene: TRBD1
CDR3 DNA: TGCGCCAGCAGCGCGGACAGGGGGTCGGATGGCTACACCTTC
CDR3 protein: CASSADRGSDGYTF

clone size: -
J gene: TRBJ2-7
V gene: TRBV15
D gene: -
CDR3 DNA: TGTGCCACCAGCAGAAACGTAGCCAGCGAGCAGTACTTC
CDR3 protein: CATSRNVASEQYF

clone size: -
J gene: TRBJ2-1
V gene: TRBV7-8
D gene: TRBD1
CDR3 DNA: TGTGCCAGCAGCGTAGGGACAGGGGACCACAATGAGCAGTTCTTC
CDR3 protein: CASSVGTGDHNEQFF

clone size: few
J gene: TRBJ1-6
V gene: TRBV27
D gene: TRBD1
CDR3 DNA: TGTGCCAGCAAGGTTCAGGGGGGCTATGACAATTCACCCCTCCACTTT
CDR3 protein: CASKVQGGYDNSPLHF

clone size: -
J gene: TRBJ2-5
V gene: TRBV19
D gene: TRBD2
CDR3 DNA: TGTGCCAGTAGTATAGGGGGAGGGGCTCGAGAGACCCAGTACTTC
CDR3 protein: CASSIGGGARETQYF

clone size: few
J gene: TRBJ2-3
V gene: TRBV6-1
D gene: TRBD2
CDR3 DNA: TGTGCCAGCAGTGAATCACAAACTAGCGGGAGGGGAACAGATACGCAGTATTTT
CDR3 protein: CASSESQTSGRGTDTQYF